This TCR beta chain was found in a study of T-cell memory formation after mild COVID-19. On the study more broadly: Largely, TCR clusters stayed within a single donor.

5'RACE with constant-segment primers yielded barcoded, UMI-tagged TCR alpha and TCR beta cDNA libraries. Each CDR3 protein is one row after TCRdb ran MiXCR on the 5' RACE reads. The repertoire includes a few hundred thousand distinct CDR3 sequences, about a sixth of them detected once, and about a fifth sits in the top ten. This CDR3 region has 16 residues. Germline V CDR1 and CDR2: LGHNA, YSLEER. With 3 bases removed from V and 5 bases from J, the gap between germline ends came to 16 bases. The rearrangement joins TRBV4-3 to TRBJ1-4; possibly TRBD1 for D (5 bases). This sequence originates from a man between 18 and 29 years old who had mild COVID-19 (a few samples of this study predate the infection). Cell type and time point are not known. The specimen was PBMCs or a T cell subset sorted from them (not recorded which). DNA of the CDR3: TGCGCCAGCAGCCAGATGGGGACGGTTTGGAATGAAAAACTGTTTTTT. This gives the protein CASSQMGTVWNEKLFF.